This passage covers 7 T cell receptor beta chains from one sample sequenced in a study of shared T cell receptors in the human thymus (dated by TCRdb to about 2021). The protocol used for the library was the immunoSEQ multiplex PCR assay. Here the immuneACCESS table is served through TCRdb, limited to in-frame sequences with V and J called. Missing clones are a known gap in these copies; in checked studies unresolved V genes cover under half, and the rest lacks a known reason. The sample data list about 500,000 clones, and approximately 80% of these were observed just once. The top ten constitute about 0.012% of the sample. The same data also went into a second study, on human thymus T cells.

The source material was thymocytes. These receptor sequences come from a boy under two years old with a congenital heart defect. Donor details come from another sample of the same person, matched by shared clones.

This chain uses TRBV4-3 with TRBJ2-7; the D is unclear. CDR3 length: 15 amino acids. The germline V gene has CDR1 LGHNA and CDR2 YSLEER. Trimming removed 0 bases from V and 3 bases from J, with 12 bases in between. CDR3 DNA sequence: TGCGCCAGCAGCCAAGATGCCAGGTATGGCTACGAGCAGTACTTC. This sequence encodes CASSQDARYGYEQYF.

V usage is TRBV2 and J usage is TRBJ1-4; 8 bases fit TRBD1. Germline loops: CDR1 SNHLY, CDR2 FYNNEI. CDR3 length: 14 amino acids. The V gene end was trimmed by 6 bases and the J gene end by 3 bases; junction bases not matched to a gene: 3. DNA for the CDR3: TGTGCCAGCAGCCTACAGGGGGCTAATGAAAAACTGTTTTTT. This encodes CASSLQGANEKLFF.

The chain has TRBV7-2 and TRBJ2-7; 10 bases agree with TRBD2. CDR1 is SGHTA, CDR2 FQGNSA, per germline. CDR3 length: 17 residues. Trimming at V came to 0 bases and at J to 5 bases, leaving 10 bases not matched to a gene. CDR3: CASSLAPPGSGRNEQYF. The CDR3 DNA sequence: TGTGCCAGCAGCTTAGCGCCACCAGGTAGCGGGAGGAACGAGCAGTACTTC.

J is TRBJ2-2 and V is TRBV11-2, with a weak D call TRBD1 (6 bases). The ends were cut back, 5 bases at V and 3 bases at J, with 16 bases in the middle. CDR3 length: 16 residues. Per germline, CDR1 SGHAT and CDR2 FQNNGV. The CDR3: CASSRSRGEDTGELFF. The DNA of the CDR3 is TGTGCCAGCAGCCGATCCAGGGGAGAGGACACCGGGGAGCTGTTTTTT.

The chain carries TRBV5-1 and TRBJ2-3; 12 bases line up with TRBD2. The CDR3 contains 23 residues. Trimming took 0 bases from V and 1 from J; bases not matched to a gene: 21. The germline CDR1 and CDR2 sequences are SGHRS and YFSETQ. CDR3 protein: CASSLEASGRAVPNRNRTDTQYF. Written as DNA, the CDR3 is TGCGCCAGCAGCTTGGAGGCTAGCGGGAGGGCGGTACCTAACCGTAATCGCACAGATACGCAGTATTTT.

The CDR3 loop is CSVEDPHEKLFF. CDR3 nucleotide sequence: TGCAGCGTTGAAGATCCTCATGAAAAACTGTTTTTT. This chain connects TRBV29-1 to TRBJ1-4, with unresolved D. The ends were cut back, 0 bases at V and 6 bases at J, with 5 bases in the middle. This CDR3 is 12 amino acids long. CDR1 and CDR2 from the germline V gene are SQVTM and ANQGSEA.

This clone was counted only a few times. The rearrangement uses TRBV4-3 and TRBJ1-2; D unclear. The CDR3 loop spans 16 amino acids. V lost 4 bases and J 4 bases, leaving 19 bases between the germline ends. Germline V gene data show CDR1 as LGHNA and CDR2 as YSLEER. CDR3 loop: CASSPEGKGSFYGYTF. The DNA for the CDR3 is TGCGCCAGCAGCCCAGAAGGGAAAGGGAGTTTCTATGGCTACACCTTC.